This entry lists 31 T cell receptor beta chains sequenced from one sample in a study of T cells after yellow fever vaccination. TCRdb independently ran MiXCR on the 5' RACE reads; one entry per CDR3 protein. The sample includes just under 600,000 distinct CDR3 sequences, approximately 13% of them seen just once. The source was PBMCs, collected on the day of the yellow fever booster vaccination. These receptors all stem from a man aged 25-40 years who received the YFV17D yellow fever vaccine.

The chain uses TRBV29-1 and TRBJ2-3, with D uncertain. Germline-derived CDR1 and CDR2 are SQVTM and ANQGSEA. The V end lost 4 bases, the J end lost 0 bases, and 11 bases lay between the germline ends. CDR3 length: 14 amino acids. This CDR3 reads CSVAASSSTDTQYF. CDR3 DNA sequence: TGCAGCGTTGCGGCGAGCTCAAGCACAGATACGCAGTATTTT.

This clonotype appeared many times. This chain uses TRBV24-1 with TRBJ2-1; D not resolved. Germline V lookup: CDR1 KGHDR, CDR2 SFDVKD. The CDR3 extends over 11 amino acids. V was cut by 2 bases and J by 5 bases, with 0 bases left in between. CDR3 nucleotides: TGTGCCACCAGTGATTACAATGAGCAGTTCTTC. Translation: CATSDYNEQFF.

The J gene is TRBJ2-5, the V gene TRBV4-3; D call uncertain. This CDR3 is 15 amino acids long. Trimming removed 0 bases from V and 5 bases from J, with 13 bases in between. Germline V gene sequence: CDR1 LGHNA, CDR2 YSLEER. The CDR3 spells CASSQDGSRMETQYF. The CDR3 DNA reads TGCGCCAGCAGCCAAGATGGGTCTCGAATGGAGACCCAGTACTTC.

The chain combines TRBV7-2 with TRBJ2-4; D might be TRBD1 (6 bases). The CDR3 runs to 14 residues. The V gene lost 4 bases and the J gene lost 5 bases, with 12 bases spanning the gap. CDR1 is SGHTA, CDR2 FQGNSA, per germline. For the CDR3, the DNA is TGTGCCAGCAGCTCCCTCGGGACACAAAACATTCAGTACTTC. It yields the protein CASSSLGTQNIQYF.

This clonotype was counted between two and nine times. The chain joins TRBV5-1 to TRBJ1-6, with a tentative D call TRBD1 (5 bases). The germline V gene encodes CDR1 SGHRS and CDR2 YFSETQ. The CDR3 sequence is 13 residues long. With 4 bases removed from V and 7 bases from J, the gap between germline ends came to 9 bases. This chain's CDR3 is CASSQGQNSPLHF. The CDR3 DNA reads TGCGCCAGCAGCCAGGGCCAGAATTCACCCCTCCACTTT.

The V and J genes are TRBV6-2 or TRBV6-3 and TRBJ2-1; D is unclear. This CDR3 is 13 amino acids long. In germline, CDR1 is MNHEY, CDR2 SVGEGT. Trimming shortened V by 1 base and J by 4 bases, and 5 bases separated the two germline ends. CDR3 amino acids: CASSYYRYNEQFF. CDR3 bases: TGTGCCAGCAGTTACTACCGTTACAATGAGCAGTTCTTC.

The count of this clonotype is one. The chain carries TRBV10-3 and TRBJ2-2; D possibly uses TRBD1 or TRBD2 (5 bases each). The CDR3 has 16 amino acids. CDR1 and CDR2 from the germline V gene are ENHRY and SYGVKD. Between the trimmed V and J ends, which lost 8 bases and 0 bases, there was a span of 16 bases. The CDR3 loop is CAIGNEGLANTGELFF. The CDR3 DNA follows: TGTGCCATCGGGAACGAGGGGCTGGCGAACACCGGGGAGCTGTTTTTT.

The chain joins TRBV29-1 to TRBJ1-1; D ambiguous. Germline V gives CDR1 SQVTM, CDR2 ANQGSEA. Trimming took off 4 bases at V and 1 base at J, with 4 bases between the two ends. The CDR3 has 11 residues. CDR3 region: CSVAANTEAFF. The CDR3 bases are TGCAGCGTTGCAGCGAACACTGAAGCTTTCTTT.

There are a few counts of this clonotype. The rearrangement joins TRBV7-9 to TRBJ2-7; D is uncertain. The CDR3 loop spans 16 amino acids. V shed 1 base and J shed 2 bases, with 15 bases lying between them. The germline V gene encodes CDR1 SEHNR and CDR2 FQNEAQ (reference sequence). Written as DNA, the CDR3 is TGTGCCAGCAGCTTAGGCGACGTCGGATTAACCTACGAGCAGTACTTC. This gives the protein CASSLGDVGLTYEQYF.

The gene calls are TRBV6-1 and TRBJ2-3, with 7 bases identical to TRBD2. J gave up 6 bases and V 2 bases, and 5 bases lay outside the gene matches. Germline-derived CDR1 and CDR2 are MNHNS and SASEGT. The CDR3 is made up of 14 amino acids. CDR3 amino acids: CASSERAGWDTQYF. Here the CDR3 DNA reads TGTGCCAGCAGTGAACGAGCGGGATGGGATACGCAGTATTTT.

This clonotype was found a few times. The chain uses TRBV29-1 and TRBJ2-1, with 9 bases fitting TRBD2. Per the germline V gene, CDR1 is SQVTM and CDR2 is ANQGSEA. The CDR3 sequence is 14 residues long. V was clipped by 8 bases and J by 0 bases; unmatched bases: 5. As DNA, the CDR3 is TGCAGCACTATTAGCGGGAGCTCCTACAATGAGCAGTTCTTC. Amino acid sequence: CSTISGSSYNEQFF.

This chain uses TRBV27 with TRBJ1-6; D is unclear. Between the trimmed V and J ends, which lost 5 bases and 6 bases, there was a span of 17 bases. Germline V gives CDR1 MNHEY, CDR2 SMNVEV (reference sequence). This CDR3 has 16 amino acids. The CDR3 protein is CASSLRLGSINSPLHF. The CDR3 coding sequence is TGTGCCAGCAGTCTCCGGTTGGGTTCGATTAATTCACCCCTCCACTTT.

The sample holds a few counts of this clonotype. The CDR3 bases are TGCAGTGCTAGAGATTCGCGGGAGGGCACAGATACGCAGTATTTT. Protein product: CSARDSREGTDTQYF. This chain connects TRBV20-1 to TRBJ2-3; 8 bases align to TRBD2. Germline CDR1 is DFQATT and CDR2 is SNEGSKA (reference sequence). With 0 bases clipped from V and 1 base from J, the junction kept 3 bases outside the gene matches. The length of the CDR3 is 15 residues.

This clonotype was counted only a few times. The genes are TRBV20-1 and TRBJ2-7, with D maybe TRBD2 (5 bases). CDR1 is DFQATT, CDR2 SNEGSKA, per germline (reference sequence). The CDR3 runs to 12 residues. Trimming removed 3 bases at V and 5 bases at J, with 11 bases between. In DNA form, the CDR3 reads TGCAGTGCTAGCCCCCCTAGCCACGAGCAGTACTTC. Protein product: CSASPPSHEQYF.

This clonotype has a handful of counts. The chain employs TRBV5-4 and TRBJ2-1; TRBD1 matches 10 bases. The J segment lost 10 bases and the V segment lost 4 bases, leaving 5 bases of the junction unmatched. Germline CDR1 and CDR2: SGHNT and YYREEE (reference sequence). There are 13 residues in the CDR3. The CDR3 nucleotides are TGTGCCAGCAGCAGGGACAGGGGAGGAGAGCAGTTCTTC. It is translated as CASSRDRGGEQFF.

The V gene is TRBV6-1, the J gene TRBJ1-3, with 9 bases fitting TRBD1. The CDR3 totals 16 residues. Germline-derived CDR1 and CDR2 are MNHNS and SASEGT. J gave up 4 bases and V 6 bases, and 10 bases lay outside the gene matches. CDR3 protein: CASRAIGQGTGNTIYF. In DNA form, the CDR3 reads TGTGCCAGCAGGGCCATCGGACAGGGGACAGGAAACACCATATATTTT.

The genes are TRBV28 and TRBJ2-1; 11 bases fit TRBD2. After removal of 7 bases from V and 3 bases from J, the junction contained 2 bases not matched to a gene. This CDR3 has 14 amino acids. Germline V lookup: CDR1 MDHEN, CDR2 SYDVKM. CDR3 sequence (DNA): TGTGCCAGCAACCTAGCGGGAGGCTACAATGAGCAGTTCTTC. Protein product: CASNLAGGYNEQFF.

This clonotype was detected many times. This rearrangement joins TRBV12-3 or TRBV12-4 to TRBJ2-2; 10 positions match TRBD1. V dropped 3 bases and J dropped 5; count of bases not matched to a gene: 6. The CDR3 consists of 16 residues. CDR3 DNA sequence: TGTGCCAGCAGTTTGACAGGGGGCGTCTGGACCGGGGAGCTGTTTTTT. It specifies CASSLTGGVWTGELFF.

This rearrangement joins TRBV6-6 to TRBJ1-5; D not certain. CDR1 MNHNY and CDR2 SVGAGI come from the germline V gene (reference sequence). Trimming took off 7 bases at V and 5 bases at J, with 9 bases between the two ends. The CDR3 runs to 12 residues. As DNA, the CDR3 is TGTGCCAGCACCAACAGTTATCAGCCCCAGCATTTT. Translating gives CASTNSYQPQHF.

This clonotype was counted at least ten times. The rearrangement uses TRBV10-3 and TRBJ2-2; D uncertain. The length of the CDR3 is 13 residues. The germline CDR1 and CDR2 sequences are ENHRY and SYGVKD. Deletions cut 8 bases from V and 2 bases from J, with 9 bases between. CDR3 nucleotide sequence: TGTGCCATCGGGTCGCCAAACACCGGGGAGCTGTTTTTT. Translating gives CAIGSPNTGELFF.

The V gene is TRBV5-1, the J gene TRBJ2-5; TRBD2 agrees at 13 bases. Germline values: CDR1 SGHRS, CDR2 YFSETQ. The CDR3 consists of 16 residues. V dropped 4 bases and J dropped 2; count of bases not matched to a gene: 5. The CDR3 spells CASSTGLAGLQETQYF. CDR3 sequence (DNA): TGCGCCAGCAGCACGGGACTAGCGGGACTTCAAGAGACCCAGTACTTC.

This clonotype has a handful of counts. The gene calls are TRBV7-2 and TRBJ2-2; 8 bases are a match to TRBD2. Germline CDR1 SGHTA, CDR2 FQGNSA. The CDR3 consists of 15 residues. The junction had 5 bases not matched to a gene; V was cut back by 4 bases and J by 4 bases. CDR3 sequence reads: CASSSIAGITGELFF. The CDR3 coding sequence is TGTGCCAGCAGCTCGATAGCGGGGATCACCGGGGAGCTGTTTTTT.

The V and J genes are TRBV18 and TRBJ2-1, with TRBD1 matching 8 bases. This CDR3 has 12 amino acids. Germline V gene data show CDR1 as KGHSH and CDR2 as LQKENI. Trimming at V came to 3 bases and at J to 13 bases, leaving 5 bases not matched to a gene. The CDR3 is CASSPPGQGQFF. CDR3 DNA sequence: TGTGCCAGCTCACCCCCCGGACAGGGTCAGTTCTTC.

The V call is TRBV7-2, the J call TRBJ2-7, with 7 positions matching TRBD2. J was trimmed by 3 bases and V by 1 base; bases with no gene match: 6. CDR1 and CDR2 (germline): SGHTA, FQGNSA. The CDR3 length is 15 residues. The CDR3: CASSLVLAEYYEQYF. The CDR3 DNA reads as TGTGCCAGCAGCTTAGTCCTAGCGGAGTACTACGAGCAGTACTTC.

The chain links TRBV10-3 to TRBJ2-5, with 14 bases matching TRBD2. CDR3 length: 19 amino acids. From germline, CDR1 is ENHRY and CDR2 SYGVKD. V shed 5 bases, J shed 4 bases, and the junction held 15 bases outside the gene matches. CDR3 in amino acids: CAISKDRRGLAGAAETQYF. The CDR3 DNA reads TGTGCCATCAGTAAAGACAGGCGGGGACTAGCGGGAGCAGCAGAGACCCAGTACTTC.

In its sample, this clonotype was seen a few times. The chain recombines TRBV4-3 with TRBJ2-3; D is unclear. Germline CDR1 is LGHNA and CDR2 is YSLEER. Trimming removed 1 base from V and 0 bases from J, with 8 bases in between. The CDR3 has 15 amino acids. Written as DNA, the CDR3 is TGCGCCAGCAGCCAAGGGCAGGTTAGCACAGATACGCAGTATTTT. It is translated as CASSQGQVSTDTQYF.

The rearrangement links TRBV27 to TRBJ1-3, with D possibly TRBD1 on 5 matching bases. Germline lookup yields CDR1 MNHEY and CDR2 SMNVEV (reference sequence). There are 15 residues in the CDR3. V lost 6 bases, J lost 2 bases, and 14 bases lay in between. For the CDR3, the DNA is TGTGCCAGCAGCCACGAGGGGTTAACTGGAAACACCATATATTTT. This codes for CASSHEGLTGNTIYF.

This chain links TRBV18 with TRBJ2-6, with D maybe TRBD1 (5 bases). Germline values: CDR1 KGHSH, CDR2 LQKENI. Trimming shortened V by 1 base and J by 2 bases, and 9 bases separated the two germline ends. CDR3 length: 16 amino acids. CDR3 bases: TGTGCCAGCTCACCACTTCAGGGTGCTGGGGCCAACGTCCTGACTTTC. Its protein is CASSPLQGAGANVLTF.

The genes are TRBV6-5 and TRBJ2-7, with D possibly being TRBD1 (6 bases). CDR3 length equals 11 residues. Germline V gene data show CDR1 as MNHEY and CDR2 as SVGAGI. V was clipped by 5 bases and J by 8 bases, with 10 bases between them. CDR3 residues: CASSTGPKQYF. The CDR3 DNA reads as TGTGCCAGCAGTACAGGGCCCAAGCAGTACTTC.

This clonotype was found a few times. The V gene is TRBV7-8, the J gene TRBJ2-3; D is possibly TRBD2 (6 bases). The CDR3 spans 16 residues. CDR1 is SGHVS, CDR2 FQNEAQ, per germline. Trimming took off 5 bases at V and 2 bases at J, with 17 bases between the two ends. The CDR3: CASSLRRAGITDTQYF. CDR3 DNA: TGTGCCAGCAGCCTTCGGAGGGCCGGGATCACAGATACGCAGTATTTT. Drawing the rest from reference TRBV7-8 and TRBJ2-3, the complete variable domain is GAGVSQSPRYKVAKRGQDVALRCDPISGHVSLFWYQQALGQGPEFLTYFQNEAQLDKSGLPSDRFFAERPEGSVSTLKIQRTQQEDSAVYLCASSLRRAGITDTQYFGPGTRLTVL.

The rearrangement joins TRBV20-1 to TRBJ1-6; D uncertain. The CDR3 sequence is 15 residues long. Trimming left V 5 bases short and J 8 bases short, with 19 bases between. Germline CDR1 DFQATT, CDR2 SNEGSKA (reference sequence). The CDR3 sequence: CSARLSGRRDSPLHF. CDR3 coding DNA: TGCAGTGCTCGATTGTCCGGGAGGCGAGATTCACCCCTCCACTTT.